This TCR beta chain was retrieved from a study of blood T cells in healthy people across ages. Study-level findings and limits: Per million T cells, the diversity of TCR beta decreased roughly linearly as age advanced. Total diversity from one million sequenced T cells was likely underestimated.

Each of the donors had 9 to 10 milliliters of peripheral blood drawn into EDTA-treated Vacutainer tubes. Germline-derived CDR1 and CDR2 are SGHRS and YFSETQ. The CDR3 runs to 15 residues. Trimming cost V 4 bases and J 0 bases, with 12 bases left between them. About this clonotype: Its antigen is unknown.

A J-beta primer mix and a sample-barcoded 5' primer were used in a second PCR of roughly 6 to 11 cycles. Each cDNA molecule carried a tag from a template-switch adaptor that contained 12 random nucleotides. Each CDR3 protein gets one entry after TCRdb re-called the 5' RACE reads with MiXCR. This sample has roughly 1,800,000 distinct CDR3 sequences; about 50% occur once, and the top ten carry less than 2.5%. The receptor's source is a woman in her thirties or forties in good health. The chain combines TRBV5-1 with TRBJ2-3; no clear D. The material sequenced was blood. CDR3 nucleotides: TGCGCCAGCAGCCAAATGTGGGGAAGCACAGATACGCAGTATTTT. Translation gives CASSQMWGSTDTQYF.